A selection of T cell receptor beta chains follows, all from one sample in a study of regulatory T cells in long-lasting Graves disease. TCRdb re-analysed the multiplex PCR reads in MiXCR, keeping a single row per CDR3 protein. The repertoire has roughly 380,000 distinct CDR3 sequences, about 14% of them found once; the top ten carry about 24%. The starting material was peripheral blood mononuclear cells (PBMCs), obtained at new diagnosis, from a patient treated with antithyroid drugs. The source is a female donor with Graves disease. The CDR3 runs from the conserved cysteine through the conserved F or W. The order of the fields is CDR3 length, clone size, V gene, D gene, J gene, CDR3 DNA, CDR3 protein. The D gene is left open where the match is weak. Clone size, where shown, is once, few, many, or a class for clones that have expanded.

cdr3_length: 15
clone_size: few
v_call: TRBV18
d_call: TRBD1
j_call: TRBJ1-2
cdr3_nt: TGTGCCAGCTCACCCGCCGGGACAGGGAACTATGGCTACACCTTC
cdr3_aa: CASSPAGTGNYGYTF

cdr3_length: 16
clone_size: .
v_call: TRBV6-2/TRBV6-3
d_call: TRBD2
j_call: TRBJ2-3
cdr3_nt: TGTGCCAGCAGACTGGCGAGCCCTGGGGGGGCAGATACGCAGTATTTT
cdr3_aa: CASRLASPGGADTQYF

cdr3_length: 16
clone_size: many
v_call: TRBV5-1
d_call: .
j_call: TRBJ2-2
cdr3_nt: TGCGCCAGCAGCGGAGCTGGGGCGGCAGGCACCGGGGAGCTGTTTTTT
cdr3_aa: CASSGAGAAGTGELFF

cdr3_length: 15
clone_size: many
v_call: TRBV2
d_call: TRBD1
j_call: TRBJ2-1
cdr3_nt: TGTGCCAGCAGTGAAGAGGGGGCGCTTGACAATGAGCAGTTCTTC
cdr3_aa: CASSEEGALDNEQFF

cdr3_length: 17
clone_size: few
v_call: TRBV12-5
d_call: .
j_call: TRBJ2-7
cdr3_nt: TGTGCTAGTGGTTTGGTAATAGGAGGCAAACTCTCCTACGAGCAGTACTTC
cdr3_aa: CASGLVIGGKLSYEQYF

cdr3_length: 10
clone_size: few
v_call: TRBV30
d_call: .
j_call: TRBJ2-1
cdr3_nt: TGTGCCTGGAAAAACAATGAGCAGTTCTTC
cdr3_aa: CAWKNNEQFF

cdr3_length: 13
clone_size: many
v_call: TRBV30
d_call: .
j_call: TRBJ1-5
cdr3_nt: TGTGCCTGGAGTACCAGGGAATCGGAGCCCCAGCATTTT
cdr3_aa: CAWSTRESEPQHF

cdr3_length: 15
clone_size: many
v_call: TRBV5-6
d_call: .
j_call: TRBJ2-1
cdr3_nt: TGTGCCAGCAGCCCCGGAAATAGAGTAGTCGATGAGCAGTTCTTC
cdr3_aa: CASSPGNRVVDEQFF

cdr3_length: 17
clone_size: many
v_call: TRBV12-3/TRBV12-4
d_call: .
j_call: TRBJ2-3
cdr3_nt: TGTGCCAGCAGTCCCGCTCGGGGGTGGGGGGGCACAGATACGCAGTATTTT
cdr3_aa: CASSPARGWGGTDTQYF

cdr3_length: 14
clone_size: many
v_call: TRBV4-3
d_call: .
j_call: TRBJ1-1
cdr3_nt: TGCGCCAGCAGCCGGACCGACAGAAACACTGAAGCTTTCTTT
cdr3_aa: CASSRTDRNTEAFF

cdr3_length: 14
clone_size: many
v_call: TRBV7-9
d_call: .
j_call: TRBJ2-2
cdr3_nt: TGTGCCAGCAGGCGAGAGGGTGACACCGGGGAGCTGTTTTTT
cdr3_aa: CASRREGDTGELFF

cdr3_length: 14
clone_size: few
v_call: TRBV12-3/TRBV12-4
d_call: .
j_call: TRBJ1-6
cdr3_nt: TGTGCCAGCAGTTTAGAATTGATGTATTCACCCCTCCACTTT
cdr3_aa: CASSLELMYSPLHF

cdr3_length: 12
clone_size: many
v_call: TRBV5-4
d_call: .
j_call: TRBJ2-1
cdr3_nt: TGTGCCAGCAGCTTCCGGGACAATGAGCAGTTCTTC
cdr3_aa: CASSFRDNEQFF

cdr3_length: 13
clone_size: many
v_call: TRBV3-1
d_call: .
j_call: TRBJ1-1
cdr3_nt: TGTGCCAGCAGCCTCACGTTAAAGACTGAAGCTTTCTTT
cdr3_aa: CASSLTLKTEAFF

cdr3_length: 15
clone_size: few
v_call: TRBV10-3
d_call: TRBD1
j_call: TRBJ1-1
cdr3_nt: TGTGCCATCAGTGAGAGCTCAGGGGGCTACACTGAAGCTTTCTTT
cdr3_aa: CAISESSGGYTEAFF

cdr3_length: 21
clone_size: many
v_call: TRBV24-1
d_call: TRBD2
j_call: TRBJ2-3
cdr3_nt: TGTGCCACCAGTGAGACGGGACTAGCGGGAGTAAGAGGTTATCACACAGATACGCAGTATTTT
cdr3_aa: CATSETGLAGVRGYHTDTQYF

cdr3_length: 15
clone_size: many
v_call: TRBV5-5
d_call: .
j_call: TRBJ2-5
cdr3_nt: TGTGCCAGCAGCTTGAGGGGCATCGTAAAAGAGACCCAGTACTTC
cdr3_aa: CASSLRGIVKETQYF

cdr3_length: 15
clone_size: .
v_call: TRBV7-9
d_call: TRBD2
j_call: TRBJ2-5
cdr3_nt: TGTGCCAGCAGCCCCTCGGGGGGGCACGGGGAGACCCAGTACTTC
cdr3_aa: CASSPSGGHGETQYF

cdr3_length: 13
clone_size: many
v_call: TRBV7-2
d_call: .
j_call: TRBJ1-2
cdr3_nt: TGTGCCAGCAGCGGAGGGGCTAACTATGGCTACACCTTC
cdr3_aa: CASSGGANYGYTF

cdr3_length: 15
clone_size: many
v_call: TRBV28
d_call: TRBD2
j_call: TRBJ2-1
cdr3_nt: TGTGCCAGCAGTTTTGTGCTAGCGGAAAACAATGAGCAGTTCTTC
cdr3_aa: CASSFVLAENNEQFF

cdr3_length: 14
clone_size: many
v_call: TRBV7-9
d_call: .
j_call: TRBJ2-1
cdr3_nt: TGTGCCAGCAGCCCCCTGGGGGGACACAATGAGCAGTTCTTC
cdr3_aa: CASSPLGGHNEQFF

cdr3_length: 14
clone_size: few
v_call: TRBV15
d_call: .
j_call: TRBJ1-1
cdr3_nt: TGTGCCACCAGCGGCAGGGGCCGGGGAACTGAAGCTTTCTTT
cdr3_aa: CATSGRGRGTEAFF

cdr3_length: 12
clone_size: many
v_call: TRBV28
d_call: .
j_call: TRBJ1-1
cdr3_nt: TGTGCCAGCAGATCCGTTTCAACTGAAGCTTTCTTT
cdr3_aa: CASRSVSTEAFF

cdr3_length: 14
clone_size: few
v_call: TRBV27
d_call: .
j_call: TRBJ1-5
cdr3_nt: TGTGCCAGCAGTTATGACGGAGGCAATCAGCCCCAGCATTTT
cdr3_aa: CASSYDGGNQPQHF

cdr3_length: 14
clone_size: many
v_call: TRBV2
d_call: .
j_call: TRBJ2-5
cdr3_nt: TGTGCCAGCAGTGGAGACCCCAGACAAGAGACCCAGTACTTC
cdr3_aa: CASSGDPRQETQYF

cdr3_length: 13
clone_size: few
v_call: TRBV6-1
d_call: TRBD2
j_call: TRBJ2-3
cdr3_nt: TGTGCCACCACTAGCGGGGGGACGGATACGCAGTATTTT
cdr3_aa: CATTSGGTDTQYF

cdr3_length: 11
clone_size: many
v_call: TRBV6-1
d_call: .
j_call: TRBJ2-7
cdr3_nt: TGTGCCAGCGGCTATCCCTACGAGCAGTACTTC
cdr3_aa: CASGYPYEQYF

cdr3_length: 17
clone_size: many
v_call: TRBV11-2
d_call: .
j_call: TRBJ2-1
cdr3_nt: TGTGCCAGCAGCTTAGCCCCCTGGGGAAGGGTAAACAATGAGCAGTTCTTC
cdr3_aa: CASSLAPWGRVNNEQFF

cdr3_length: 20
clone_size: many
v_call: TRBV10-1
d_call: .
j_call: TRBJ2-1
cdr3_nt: TGCGCCAGCAGTTCGAACCGCATACAACCCGGGGGCCTCCTTAACAATGAGCAGTTCTTC
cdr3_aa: CASSSNRIQPGGLLNNEQFF

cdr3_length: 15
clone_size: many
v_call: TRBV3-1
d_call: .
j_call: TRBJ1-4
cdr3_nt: TGTGCCAGCAGCCAAGGAGCCGCGGGAGGTGAAAAACTGTTTTTT
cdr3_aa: CASSQGAAGGEKLFF

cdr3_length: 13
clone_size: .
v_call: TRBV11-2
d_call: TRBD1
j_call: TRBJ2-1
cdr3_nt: TGTGCCAGCAAGGTACAGGGGGCGTATGAGCAGTTCTTC
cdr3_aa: CASKVQGAYEQFF

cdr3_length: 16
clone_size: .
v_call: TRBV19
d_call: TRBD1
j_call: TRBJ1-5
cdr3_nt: TGTGCCAGTAGCCCCGGGACAGAGTATAGCAATCAGCCCCAGCATTTT
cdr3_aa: CASSPGTEYSNQPQHF

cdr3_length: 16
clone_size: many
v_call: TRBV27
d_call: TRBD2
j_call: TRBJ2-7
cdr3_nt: TGTGCCAGCAGTCCCTCGGGACTAGCGGCCTCCTACGAGCAGTACTTC
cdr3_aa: CASSPSGLAASYEQYF

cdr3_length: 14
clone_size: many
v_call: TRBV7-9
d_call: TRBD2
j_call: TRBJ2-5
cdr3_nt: TGTGCCAGCAGCTTAGCACTAGCGGGAGGCTCCCAGTACTTC
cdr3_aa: CASSLALAGGSQYF

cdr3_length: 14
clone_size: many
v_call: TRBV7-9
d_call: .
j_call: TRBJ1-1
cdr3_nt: TGTGCCAGCAGCTTCGCTCTCCCGAACACTGAAGCTTTCTTT
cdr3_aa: CASSFALPNTEAFF

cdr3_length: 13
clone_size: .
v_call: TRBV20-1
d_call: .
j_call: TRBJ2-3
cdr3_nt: TGCAGTGCTAGGCCCCTGGACACAGATACGCAGTATTTT
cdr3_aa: CSARPLDTDTQYF

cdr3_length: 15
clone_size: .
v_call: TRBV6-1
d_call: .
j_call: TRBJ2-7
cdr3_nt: TGTGCCAGCAGCGCGAGACAGGGAGGCTCCTACGAGCAGTACTTC
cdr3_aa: CASSARQGGSYEQYF

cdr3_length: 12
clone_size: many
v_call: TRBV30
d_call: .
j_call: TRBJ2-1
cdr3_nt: TGTGCCTGGAGTCCCCTCAACCGCGAGCAGTTCTTC
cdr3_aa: CAWSPLNREQFF

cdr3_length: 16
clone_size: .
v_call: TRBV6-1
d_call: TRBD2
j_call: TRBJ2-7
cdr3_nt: TGTGCCAGCAGTGCGAGGACTAGCGGAAGCTCCTACGAGCAGTACTTC
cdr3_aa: CASSARTSGSSYEQYF

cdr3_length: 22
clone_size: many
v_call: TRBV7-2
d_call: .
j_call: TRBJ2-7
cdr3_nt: TGTGCCAGCAGCTTAAGGCGGGGAACAGCACCAACATACCTACGAGCGTTCCCTTCCCAGTACTTC
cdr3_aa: CASSLRRGTAPTYLRAFPSQYF